Below, 22 T cell receptor beta chains from the same sample are listed, as sequenced in a study of spatial heterogeneity in lung cancer. TCRdb used MiXCR to reprocess the 5' RACE reads, holding one entry per CDR3 protein. Of roughly 9,700 distinct CDR3 sequences in the sample, under 4% are singletons; the top ten hold 18%. This sample's time point: blood taken at disease recurrence. Unsorted whole RNA samples from tumor, nontumor lung or frozen PBMC were sequenced. Material: PBMCs, obtained at recurrence. Every receptor here comes from a female donor with early-stage non-small cell lung cancer.

The table lists this clonotype with many counts. This beta chain was picked up by a library intended for alpha chains and is off target, so its count carries little meaning. The rearrangement joins TRBV20-1 to TRBJ2-5; a possible D gene is TRBD2 (6 bases). The V gene lost 6 bases and the J gene lost 5 bases, with 19 bases spanning the gap. The CDR3 covers 14 residues. Germline V gene data show CDR1 as DFQATT and CDR2 as SNEGSKA (reference sequence). The CDR3 reads CSAEHGGIRETQYF. As DNA, the CDR3 is TGCAGTGCCGAACACGGGGGTATAAGGGAGACCCAGTACTTC.

This clonotype was counted many times. Because this beta chain is a stray read in a library intended to capture alpha chains, its abundance should not be given much weight. The chain combines TRBV28 with TRBJ2-4; no firm D call. The germline V and J ends were trimmed by 5 bases and 0 bases, with 11 bases remaining between them. The CDR3 runs 15 residues. In germline, CDR1 is MDHEN, CDR2 SYDVKM. The CDR3 is CASSQAGVAKNIQYF. The CDR3 nucleotides are TGTGCCAGCAGTCAAGCTGGCGTAGCCAAAAACATTCAGTACTTC.

This clonotype was seen repeatedly, ten times or more. This beta chain came through as a stray read in a library set up for alpha chains, and its size says little. The chain employs TRBV10-3 and TRBJ2-5; D gene unclear. Germline CDR1 ENHRY, CDR2 SYGVKD. The CDR3 length is 12 residues. V shed 5 bases and J shed 0 bases, with 4 bases lying between them. CDR3: CAISTDQETQYF. CDR3 coding DNA: TGTGCCATCAGTACCGACCAAGAGACCCAGTACTTC.

In regard to this clonotype: A library prepared for alpha chains yielded this beta chain as an off-target read; its size is of little meaning. The rearrangement links TRBV2 to TRBJ2-7; TRBD1 is a possible D gene (6 bases). Germline lookup yields CDR1 SNHLY and CDR2 FYNNEI. The length of the CDR3 is 13 residues. V lost 6 bases, J lost 1 base, and 10 bases lay in between. CDR3 sequence reads: CASSETGSYEQYF. CDR3 nucleotides: TGTGCCAGCAGCGAAACAGGGTCCTACGAGCAGTACTTC.

This clonotype was seen many times. The library was designed around alpha chains, so this beta chain is a stray read whose abundance carries little weight. The chain carries TRBV12-3 or TRBV12-4 and TRBJ2-7, with D unresolved. There are 12 residues in the CDR3. Trimming removed 3 bases at V and 7 bases at J, with 10 bases between. The CDR3 region is CASSLFLREQYF. Written as DNA, the CDR3 is TGTGCCAGCAGTTTGTTTTTGAGGGAGCAGTACTTC.

This clonotype was recorded many times. With the library built for alpha chains, this beta chain is off target and its frequency is not meaningful. The CDR3 nucleotides read TGCAGCGCTTACAGGGCCTCAAACACTGAAGCTTTCTTT. Amino acids: CSAYRASNTEAFF. This chain uses TRBV29-1 with TRBJ1-1, with D possibly being TRBD1 (6 bases). V was trimmed by 7 bases and J by 2 bases, leaving 14 bases between them. CDR3 length: 13 amino acids. Germline assignment: CDR1 SQVTM and CDR2 ANQGSEA. The entire variable domain, with the rest obtained from reference TRBV29-1 and TRBJ1-1, is as follows: SAVISQKPSRDICQRGTSLTIQCQVDSQVTMMFWYRQQPGQSLTLIATANQGSEATYESGFVIDKFPISRPNLTFSTLTVSNMSPEDSSIYLCSAYRASNTEAFFGQGTRLTVV.

This clonotype appeared many times. This beta chain is a stray sequence in a library constructed for alpha chains; its clone size is not meaningful. The chain couples TRBV29-1 to TRBJ1-2, with a possible D match to TRBD1 (5 bases). CDR1 SQVTM and CDR2 ANQGSEA come from the germline V gene. The CDR3 extends over 11 amino acids. Trimming left V 4 bases short and J 4 bases short, with 7 bases between. CDR3 coding DNA: TGCAGCGTTGGAACAGGCTATGGCTACACCTTC. This gives the protein CSVGTGYGYTF. Together with reference TRBV29-1 and TRBJ1-2, the CDR3 gives the full variable domain: SAVISQKPSRDICQRGTSLTIQCQVDSQVTMMFWYRQQPGQSLTLIATANQGSEATYESGFVIDKFPISRPNLTFSTLTVSNMSPEDSSIYLCSVGTGYGYTFGSGTRLTVV.

In its sample, this clonotype ranks as medium-sized. This beta chain is a stray read from a library made for alpha chains; its abundance is not meaningful. The rearrangement joins TRBV11-2 to TRBJ2-1; TRBD1 or TRBD2 may be the D gene (5 bases each). Trimming stripped 1 base from V and 0 bases from J, with 16 bases between. Germline values: CDR1 SGHAT, CDR2 FQNNGV. The CDR3 spans 18 residues. CDR3: CASSLGTSGPLSYNEQFF. CDR3 coding DNA: TGTGCCAGCAGCTTAGGAACCTCGGGACCGCTCTCCTACAATGAGCAGTTCTTC.

The table lists this clonotype with many counts. Little can be read into the size of this beta chain, an off-target read in a library designed for alpha chains. The chain is built from TRBV5-1 and TRBJ2-3; D is perhaps TRBD1 (6 bases). CDR3 length: 14 amino acids. Trimming stripped 4 bases from V and 4 bases from J, with 13 bases between. In germline, CDR1 is SGHRS, CDR2 YFSETQ. In DNA, the CDR3 is TGCGCCAGCAGCGGCGACTCAGGGGCAGATACGCAGTATTTT. Translation gives CASSGDSGADTQYF.

This clonotype has ten or more counts. The library was designed around alpha chains, so this beta chain is a stray read whose abundance carries little weight. The rearrangement joins TRBV2 to TRBJ2-6; 9 bases align to TRBD1. Germline lookup yields CDR1 SNHLY and CDR2 FYNNEI. The V segment lost 4 bases and the J segment 4 bases; nucleotides outside the gene matches: 2. CDR3 size: 15 residues. CDR3 in amino acids: CASSGDRAGANVLTF. The DNA of the CDR3 is TGTGCCAGCAGTGGGGACAGGGCGGGGGCCAACGTCCTGACTTTC.

This clonotype is judged medium-sized. Within a library made for alpha chains, this beta chain is off target, and its count is uninformative. The chain combines TRBV29-1 with TRBJ1-1; D might be TRBD1 (5 bases). CDR1 is SQVTM and CDR2 is ANQGSEA in the germline V gene. V lost 3 bases, J lost 3 bases, and 14 bases lay in between. This CDR3 spans 14 amino acids. DNA of the CDR3: TGCAGCGTTGATGGGGCCTCAAAGGACACTGAAGCTTTCTTT. Translated: CSVDGASKDTEAFF.

This clonotype was detected ten times or more. Since the library was made to target alpha chains, this beta chain is a stray read and its abundance is not meaningful. The chain has TRBV11-2 and TRBJ2-7; D remains ambiguous. V gave up 1 base and J gave up 4 bases, with 14 bases separating them. This CDR3 is 15 amino acids long. Germline V gives CDR1 SGHAT, CDR2 FQNNGV. The CDR3 bases are TGTGCCAGCAGCTTAGCTCCGGGCCGAGGTTACGAGCAGTACTTC. Amino acids: CASSLAPGRGYEQYF.

Sample share makes this clonotype medium-sized (0.01 to 0.1%). Since it is a stray read in a library aimed at alpha chains, this beta chain has a size that is not meaningful. The chain has TRBV9 and TRBJ2-3; 7 bases are shared with TRBD1. The CDR3 spans 16 residues. Per the germline V gene, CDR1 is SGDLS and CDR2 is YYNGEE. V dropped 3 bases and J dropped 3; count of bases not matched to a gene: 10. The chain's CDR3 is CASSARQGWGTDTQYF. The CDR3 nucleotides read TGTGCCAGCAGCGCCAGACAGGGTTGGGGTACAGATACGCAGTATTTT.

Of note for this clonotype: Because the library targeted alpha chains, this beta chain is an off-target read whose size means little. The V call is TRBV5-4, the J call TRBJ2-1, with 8 bases lining up with TRBD2. Germline CDR1 SGHNT, CDR2 YYREEE (reference sequence). This CDR3 has 14 amino acids. Losses at the gene ends were 5 bases for V and 4 bases for J; bases not matched to a gene: 5. DNA of the CDR3: TGTGCCAGCAGGCCGGGGGGGCCATACAATGAGCAGTTCTTC. Protein sequence: CASRPGGPYNEQFF.

The table lists this clonotype with many counts. This beta chain was picked up by a library intended for alpha chains and is off target, so its count carries little meaning. The chain has TRBV28 and TRBJ2-7; a weak D match, TRBD2 (6 bases). The CDR3 totals 15 residues. Trimming took off 5 bases at V and 1 base at J, with 15 bases between the two ends. Germline V gene data show CDR1 as MDHEN and CDR2 as SYDVKM. Here the CDR3 reads CASSPRDFFSYEQYF. DNA of the CDR3: TGTGCCAGCAGTCCCCGGGACTTCTTTTCCTACGAGCAGTACTTC.

This clonotype was seen ten or more times. Sequence at one end of the junction differs from germline and may be a read error. A library made for alpha chains picked up this beta chain off target, so its size means little. The chain recombines TRBV29-1 with TRBJ2-1; 9 positions agree with TRBD1. The length of the CDR3 is 15 residues. Germline values: CDR1 SQVTM, CDR2 ANQGSEA. CDR3 nucleotides: TGCAGCGTCGAAGGCCGACGGGACAGGGTCGATGAGCAGTTCTTC. Translation gives CSVEGRRDRVDEQFF.

The sample holds many counts of this clonotype. This beta chain is off target for a library built for alpha chains, so its abundance means little. The chain links TRBV7-2 to TRBJ2-2; D gene ambiguous. The length of the CDR3 is 14 residues. Trimming took off 3 bases at V and 4 bases at J, with 9 bases between the two ends. The V gene's germline CDR1 is SGHTA and CDR2 FQGNSA. This chain's CDR3 is CASSLTLVTGELFF. In DNA form, the CDR3 reads TGTGCCAGCAGCTTGACCCTCGTCACCGGGGAGCTGTTTTTT.

This clonotype was found many times. This beta chain turned up in a library designed for alpha chains; as an off-target read, its abundance says little. The rearrangement joins TRBV29-1 to TRBJ2-7; tentatively, D is TRBD1 (5 bases). V lost 1 base and J lost 7, with 20 bases in between. Germline V gene data show CDR1 as SQVTM and CDR2 as ANQGSEA. The CDR3 consists of 15 residues. The CDR3 sequence is CSVEGGWGSSREQYF. The CDR3, as DNA: TGCAGCGTTGAAGGGGGCTGGGGATCATCGCGGGAGCAGTACTTC.

Note on this clonotype: Within a library made for alpha chains, this beta chain is off target, and its count is uninformative. The chain uses TRBV3-1 and TRBJ1-4; D call uncertain. CDR1 LGHDT and CDR2 YNNKEL come from the germline V gene (reference sequence). Trimming took 6 bases from V and 4 from J, leaving 6 bases between them. This CDR3 contains 12 residues. This CDR3 reads CASRENNEKLFF. The CDR3 DNA follows: TGTGCCAGCAGGGAAAATAATGAAAAACTGTTTTTT.

Many counts were recorded for this clonotype. This beta chain appears as a stray read in a library generated for alpha chains; its size is not informative. The chain couples TRBV7-9 to TRBJ1-1; 11 positions match TRBD1. Germline V gives CDR1 SEHNR, CDR2 FQNEAQ (reference sequence). The CDR3 has 16 residues. After removal of 5 bases from V and 11 bases from J, the junction contained 16 bases not matched to a gene. The CDR3 is CASSESDGQGAGLAFF. CDR3 nucleotides: TGTGCCAGCAGCGAATCCGACGGACAGGGGGCTGGTCTGGCTTTCTTT.

This clonotype was seen ten or more times. This beta chain is a stray read from a library made for alpha chains; its abundance is not meaningful. The rearrangement joins TRBV10-3 to TRBJ2-4; maybe TRBD1 (6 bases). There are 13 residues in the CDR3. Between the trimmed V and J ends, which lost 2 bases and 6 bases, there was a span of 8 bases. Germline V gene lookup returns CDR1 ENHRY and CDR2 SYGVKD. In DNA form, the CDR3 reads TGTGCCATCAGTGAGGTACAGGGAAACATTCAGTACTTC. It yields the protein CAISEVQGNIQYF.

This clonotype showed up many times. A library prepared for alpha chains yielded this beta chain as an off-target read; its size is of little meaning. This chain links TRBV10-3 with TRBJ2-7; possibly TRBD1 for D (5 bases). This CDR3 contains 14 residues. V lost 0 bases and J lost 4, with 10 bases in between. Germline assignment: CDR1 ENHRY and CDR2 SYGVKD. The CDR3 DNA sequence: TGTGCCATCAGTGAGTCGGGGCCAGTTTACGAGCAGTACTTC. It encodes CAISESGPVYEQYF.